This entry lists 17 T cell receptor beta chains sequenced from one sample in a study of shared clonotypes between healthy human individuals. The data were produced by immunoSEQ multiplex PCR, yet TCRdb's version contains in-frame clones alone and is incomplete. The sample includes 1 million to 1.2 million clones, 77% seen only once; the top ten take roughly 0.82%. The source material was memory CD4+ T cells from PBMCs. This sample's subset: CD45RA-negative fraction. Receptors originate from a man between 18 and 35 years old in good health. Some clones in this sample may be carry-over from other donors' samples.

V is TRBV5-4 and J is TRBJ2-2; 8 bases line up with TRBD2. Germline CDR1 is SGHNT and CDR2 is YYREEE (reference sequence). V lost 1 base, J lost 7 bases, and 6 bases stayed unmatched. The CDR3 length is 15 residues. CDR3 in DNA: TGTGCCAGCAGCTTGACGGGAGGGCCGGTCGGGGAGCTGTTTTTT. This sequence encodes CASSLTGGPVGELFF.

The chain carries TRBV5-6 and TRBJ2-5, with TRBD1 identical over 7 bases. CDR3 length equals 16 residues. V gave up 5 bases and J gave up 1 base; unmatched junction bases: 11. Germline assignment: CDR1 SGHDT and CDR2 YYEEEE. CDR3 amino acids: CASSRFETGSQETQYF. The CDR3 nucleotides are TGTGCCAGCAGTCGGTTCGAGACAGGGTCCCAAGAGACCCAGTACTTC.

CDR3: CASSPGDSFNEQFF. The CDR3 DNA reads as TGCGCCAGCAGCCCGGGCGACAGTTTCAATGAGCAGTTCTTC. The J gene is TRBJ2-1, the V gene TRBV5-1; perhaps TRBD1 as D (5 bases). The CDR3 has 14 amino acids. Per germline, CDR1 SGHRS and CDR2 YFSETQ. The V and J ends lost 4 bases and 6 bases respectively, with 14 bases between them.

The chain has TRBV7-2 and TRBJ2-7, with D uncertain. This CDR3 comprises 12 residues. CDR1 SGHTA and CDR2 FQGNSA come from the germline V gene. Trimming cost V 5 bases and J 3 bases, with 8 bases left between them. CDR3 DNA sequence: TGTGCCAGCAGCCCATCAATCTACGAGCAGTACTTC. This encodes CASSPSIYEQYF.

The gene calls are TRBV11-3 and TRBJ2-5; no clear D. The length of the CDR3 is 14 residues. V was shortened by 1 base and J by 2 bases, with 8 bases between the two germline ends. The germline V gene has CDR1 SGHNT and CDR2 YENEEA. The CDR3 region is CASSLGPEQETQYF. CDR3 bases: TGTGCCAGCAGCTTAGGGCCGGAACAAGAGACCCAGTACTTC.

The rearrangement joins TRBV6-1 to TRBJ1-2; no clear D gene. V was shortened by 1 base and J by 4 bases, with 10 bases between the two germline ends. There are 14 residues in the CDR3. CDR1 and CDR2 from the germline V gene are MNHNS and SASEGT. This chain's CDR3 is CASSEVGGPYGYTF. The CDR3 region has the DNA TGTGCCAGCAGTGAAGTGGGAGGTCCCTATGGCTACACCTTC.

The chain employs TRBV27 and TRBJ2-3, with 8 bases that match TRBD1. The ends lost 0 bases at V and 2 bases at J; junction bases unmatched: 4. This CDR3 comprises 16 residues. CDR1 is MNHEY, CDR2 SMNVEV, per germline (reference sequence). The CDR3 here is CASSLSGQAYTDTQYF. The CDR3, as DNA: TGTGCCAGCAGTTTATCGGGACAGGCCTACACAGATACGCAGTATTTT.

The V and J genes are TRBV27 and TRBJ1-4; D remains ambiguous. Germline values: CDR1 MNHEY, CDR2 SMNVEV (reference sequence). The CDR3 sequence is 18 residues long. Trimming took off 2 bases at V and 7 bases at J, with 23 bases between the two ends. The CDR3 coding sequence is TGTGCCAGCAGTTTAGATGGTCGGGTTTCACGGAACGGTGAAAAACTGTTTTTT. Translating it yields CASSLDGRVSRNGEKLFF.

J is TRBJ1-1 and V is TRBV11-1; no firm D call. Trimming shortened V by 3 bases and J by 3 bases, and 8 bases separated the two germline ends. CDR1 is SGHAT, CDR2 FQDESV, per germline (reference sequence). CDR3 length: 13 amino acids. CDR3: CASSLEDYTEAFF. For the CDR3, the DNA is TGTGCCAGCAGCTTGGAGGACTACACTGAAGCTTTCTTT.

V and J are TRBV5-1 and TRBJ2-1; a weak D match, TRBD1 (5 bases). V dropped 0 bases and J dropped 12 bases, with 13 bases sitting between them. The CDR3 sequence is 13 residues long. Germline V gives CDR1 SGHRS, CDR2 YFSETQ. Here the CDR3 DNA reads TGCGCCAGCAGCTTGGTAAGGGGCGTAGGGCAGTTCTTC. Amino acids: CASSLVRGVGQFF.

V usage is TRBV7-6 and J usage is TRBJ2-5; D is tentatively TRBD1 or TRBD2 (5 bases each). V lost 0 bases and J 5 bases, leaving 25 bases between the germline ends. Germline lookup yields CDR1 SGHVS and CDR2 FNYEAQ. The CDR3 spans 19 residues. The CDR3 DNA reads TGTGCCAGCAGCTTAGCAGTTAAGGGGAGCCCCAGGGTTCGGGAGACCCAGTACTTC. Protein: CASSLAVKGSPRVRETQYF.

In regard to this clone: A much larger clone lies a single base off, so this may be a read error. This chain links TRBV7-9 with TRBJ1-2, with a tentative D call TRBD1 (5 bases). This CDR3 has 15 residues. Germline CDR1 and CDR2: SEHNR and FQNEAQ (reference sequence). V shed 5 bases and J shed 4 bases, with 17 bases lying between them. This CDR3 reads CASSPRQKVSYGYTF. In DNA, the CDR3 is TGTGCCAGCAGCCCTAGACAGAAGGTTAGCTATGGCTACACCTTC.

This chain connects TRBV2 to TRBJ2-7, with D perhaps matching TRBD1 (5 bases). This CDR3 contains 11 residues. V gave up 7 bases and J gave up 2 bases, with 6 bases separating them. From germline, CDR1 is SNHLY and CDR2 FYNNEI. The CDR3 region is CASTTAYEQYF. The CDR3 nucleotides read TGTGCCAGCACGACAGCCTACGAGCAGTACTTC.

The rearrangement links TRBV15 to TRBJ2-3, with D perhaps matching TRBD1 or TRBD2 (5 bases each). This CDR3 spans 16 amino acids. The germline CDR1 and CDR2 sequences are LNHNV and YYDKDF (reference sequence). Between the trimmed V and J ends, which lost 3 bases and 1 base, there was a span of 14 bases. CDR3 amino acids: CATSSGGGAGTDTQYF. In nucleotides, the CDR3 is TGTGCCACCAGCAGTGGTGGGGGTGCTGGCACAGATACGCAGTATTTT.

This clone has more than one count but fewer than ten. The sample holds other DNA sequences that translate to the same CDR3. The chain recombines TRBV7-2 with TRBJ2-5; D not resolved. This CDR3 comprises 14 residues. Germline V gene data show CDR1 as SGHTA and CDR2 as FQGNSA. V lost 0 bases and J 3 bases, leaving 8 bases between the germline ends. Written as DNA, the CDR3 is TGTGCCAGCAGCTTAGCGGGAACGAAAGAGACCCAGTACTTC. Protein product: CASSLAGTKETQYF.

The rearrangement joins TRBV7-9 to TRBJ1-6; D is possibly TRBD1 (5 bases). The CDR3 runs 15 residues. Deletions cut 4 bases from V and 9 bases from J, with 16 bases between. Germline V gives CDR1 SEHNR, CDR2 FQNEAQ (reference sequence). The CDR3 reads CASSSGLAGGSPLHF. The CDR3 bases are TGTGCCAGCAGCTCAGGGCTGGCGGGAGGTTCACCCCTCCACTTT. Drawing the rest from reference TRBV7-9 and TRBJ1-6, the complete variable domain is DTGVSQNPRHKITKRGQNVTFRCDPISEHNRLYWYRQTLGQGPEFLTYFQNEAQLEKSRLLSDRFSAERPKGSFSTLEIQRTEQGDSAMYLCASSSGLAGGSPLHFGNGTRLTVT.

The chain has TRBV2 and TRBJ1-2; 7 bases agree with TRBD1. V lost 8 bases to trimming and J lost 3 bases; unmatched junction nucleotides: 9. Looked up from germline, CDR1 is SNHLY and CDR2 is FYNNEI. This CDR3 region has 14 residues. CDR3 sequence: CASQLGGNDYGYTF. Here the CDR3 DNA reads TGTGCCAGCCAGCTAGGGGGCAATGACTATGGCTACACCTTC. Based on the CDR3 plus reference TRBV2 and TRBJ1-2, the full variable domain is EPEVTQTPSHQVTQMGQEVILRCVPISNHLYFYWYRQILGQKVEFLVSFYNNEISEKSEIFDDQFSVERPDGSNFTLKIRSTKLEDSAMYFCASQLGGNDYGYTFGSGTRLTVV.